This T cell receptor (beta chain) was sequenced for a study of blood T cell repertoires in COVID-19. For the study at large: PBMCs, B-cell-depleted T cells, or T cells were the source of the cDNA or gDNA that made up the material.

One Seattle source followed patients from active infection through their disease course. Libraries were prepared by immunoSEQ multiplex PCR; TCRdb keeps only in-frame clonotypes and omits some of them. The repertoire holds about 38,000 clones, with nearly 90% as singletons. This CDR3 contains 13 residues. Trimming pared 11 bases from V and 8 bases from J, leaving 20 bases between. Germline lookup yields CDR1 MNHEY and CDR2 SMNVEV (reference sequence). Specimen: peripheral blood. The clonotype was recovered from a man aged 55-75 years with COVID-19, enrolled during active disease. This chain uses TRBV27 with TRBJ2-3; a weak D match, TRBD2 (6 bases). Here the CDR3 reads CAAGGPHEATQYF. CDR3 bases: TGTGCCGCCGGGGGACCGCACGAGGCTACGCAGTATTTT.